One sample yielded the 15 T cell receptor beta chains listed below, sequenced in a study of radiotherapy plus CTLA-4 blockade in lung cancer. Some clones are missing from TCRdb's copy, which holds only in-frame ones; the method was immunoSEQ multiplex PCR. The data hold tens of thousands of clones, with over 70% observed a single time. The source material was peripheral blood, sampled from a patient treated with radiotherapy plus ipilimumab. These TCRs come from a human donor with non-small cell lung cancer whose response to radiotherapy plus ipilimumab could not be evaluated. Some clones in this sample may be carry-over from other donors' samples.

V and J are TRBV27 and TRBJ2-1; maybe TRBD1 (5 bases). Germline V lookup: CDR1 MNHEY, CDR2 SMNVEV (reference sequence). The CDR3 has 12 residues. Trimming took 6 bases from V and 10 from J, leaving 13 bases between them. CDR3 DNA sequence: TGTGCCAGCAGCCTAGGGGTGGGCGAGCAGTTCTTC. Encoded protein: CASSLGVGEQFF.

V usage is TRBV4-1 and J usage is TRBJ1-2, with D hard to call. CDR1 and CDR2 from the germline V gene are MGHRA and YSYEKL. Trimming removed 0 bases from V and 8 bases from J, with 16 bases in between. This CDR3 is built from 15 residues. CDR3 nucleotide sequence: TGCGCCAGCAGCCAAGATTACACCCACAGAGGGGGCTACACCTTC. It translates to CASSQDYTHRGGYTF.

The chain has TRBV28 and TRBJ1-6; the match to TRBD1 covers 7 bases. This CDR3 has 17 amino acids. Germline CDR1 and CDR2: MDHEN and SYDVKM. After removal of 4 bases from V and 2 bases from J, the junction contained 8 bases not matched to a gene. The chain's CDR3 is CASSSYWTGAYNSPLHF. Here the CDR3 DNA reads TGTGCCAGCAGTTCTTATTGGACAGGAGCCTATAATTCACCCCTCCACTTT.

The chain is built from TRBV7-6 and TRBJ2-3, with D perhaps TRBD2 (6 bases). V lost 3 bases to trimming and J lost 3 bases, with 7 bases between them. The CDR3 contains 13 residues. Germline loops: CDR1 SGHVS, CDR2 FNYEAQ. The DNA for the CDR3 is TGTGCCAGCAGCTTGGACTATACAGATACGCAGTATTTT. Translating gives CASSLDYTDTQYF.

This clone showed up just once. The chain combines TRBV18 with TRBJ2-1; the match to TRBD1 covers 9 bases. Trimming removed 0 bases from V and 7 bases from J; junction bases left unmatched: 7. The length of the CDR3 is 16 residues. Germline loops: CDR1 KGHSH, CDR2 LQKENI. CDR3 region: CASSPPLGQGRNEQFF. The CDR3 bases are TGTGCCAGCTCACCACCGCTCGGACAGGGGAGGAATGAGCAGTTCTTC. Drawing the rest from reference TRBV18 and TRBJ2-1, the complete variable domain is NAGVMQNPRHLVRRRGQEARLRCSPMKGHSHVYWYRQLPEEGLKFMVYLQKENIIDESGMPKERFSAEFPKEGPSILRIQQVVRGDSAAYFCASSPPLGQGRNEQFFGPGTRLTVL.

This sequence joins TRBV4-2 and TRBJ2-3; D is undetermined. In germline, CDR1 is LGHNA, CDR2 YNFKEQ. Trimming took off 0 bases at V and 2 bases at J, with 9 bases between the two ends. The CDR3 length is 15 residues. The CDR3 spells CASSQDGAFTDTQYF. The CDR3 DNA follows: TGTGCCAGCAGCCAAGATGGAGCGTTCACAGATACGCAGTATTTT.

The rearrangement links TRBV6-1 to TRBJ1-2; possibly TRBD1 for D (5 bases). Trimming removed 2 bases from V and 4 bases from J, with 11 bases in between. Germline CDR1 reads MNHNS; CDR2 reads SASEGT. The CDR3 consists of 14 residues. The chain's CDR3 is CASSEIRGSYGYTF. In DNA, the CDR3 is TGTGCCAGCAGTGAAATACGGGGGTCCTATGGCTACACCTTC.

The V and J genes are TRBV11-2 and TRBJ1-1; TRBD1 aligns across 7 bases. Trimming took 3 bases from V and 0 from J; bases not matched to a gene: 10. The CDR3 length is 17 residues. Germline V gives CDR1 SGHAT, CDR2 FQNNGV. The CDR3 is CASSFSGGFFMNTEAFF. The CDR3 DNA reads as TGTGCCAGCAGCTTCTCAGGGGGGTTTTTCATGAACACTGAAGCTTTCTTT.

The chain joins TRBV18 to TRBJ1-4; the match to TRBD1 covers 8 bases. The ends lost 2 bases at V and 8 bases at J; junction bases unmatched: 10. Per germline, CDR1 KGHSH and CDR2 LQKENI. The length of the CDR3 is 16 residues. CDR3 nucleotide sequence: TGTGCCAGCTCACCAGAGGTGGCAGGGGGCCGCGAAAAACTGTTTTTT. Its translation is CASSPEVAGGREKLFF. The full variable domain, with the rest looked up from reference TRBV18 and TRBJ1-4, is NAGVMQNPRHLVRRRGQEARLRCSPMKGHSHVYWYRQLPEEGLKFMVYLQKENIIDESGMPKERFSAEFPKEGPSILRIQQVVRGDSAAYFCASSPEVAGGREKLFFGSGTQLSVL.

The chain couples TRBV7-2 to TRBJ2-5; no reliable D call. The better agreement between TRBJ2-7 and the DNA end casts doubt on the J call. The CDR3 consists of 13 residues. Germline CDR1 SGHTA, CDR2 FQGNSA. The CDR3 bases are TGTGCCAGCAGCTTTGACATCACCTACGAGCAGTACTTC. Residues: CASSFDITYEQYF.

J is TRBJ1-2 and V is TRBV5-8; tentatively, D is TRBD1 (6 bases). The CDR3 is 16 amino acids. V was cut by 0 bases and J by 6 bases, with 18 bases left in between. Germline-derived CDR1 and CDR2 are SGHTS and YDEGEE. This chain's CDR3 is CASSLAHWDTWDGYTF. CDR3 DNA sequence: TGTGCCAGCAGCTTGGCCCACTGGGACACATGGGATGGCTACACCTTC.

The chain uses TRBV6-1 and TRBJ1-5; D is undetermined. The CDR3 is 15 residues long. In germline, CDR1 is MNHNS, CDR2 SASEGT. V dropped 2 bases and J dropped 0 bases, with 8 bases sitting between them. This CDR3 reads CASSEFGVSNQPQHF. The CDR3 DNA reads as TGTGCCAGCAGTGAATTCGGGGTTAGCAATCAGCCCCAGCATTTT.

The gene calls are TRBV7-2 and TRBJ2-5; D ambiguous. Per the germline V gene, CDR1 is SGHTA and CDR2 is FQGNSA. Trimming cost V 7 bases and J 5 bases, with 8 bases left between them. This CDR3 has 11 amino acids. CDR3 amino acids: CASTRRETQYF. CDR3 coding DNA: TGTGCCAGCACCCGGCGGGAGACCCAGTACTTC.

Of note for this clone: Germline and junction disagree at one end, which may indicate a read error. The chain employs TRBV6-6 and TRBJ1-2; no reliable D call. Germline lookup yields CDR1 MNHNY and CDR2 SVGAGI (reference sequence). CDR3 length: 13 residues. CDR3 in amino acids: CASQRLANYGYAF. In DNA form, the CDR3 reads TGTGCCAGTCAAAGGTTAGCTAACTATGGCTACGCCTTC.

The gene calls are TRBV29-1 and TRBJ1-2; no clear D gene. The V gene lost 4 bases and the J gene lost 1 base, with 7 bases spanning the gap. The CDR3 loop spans 12 amino acids. CDR1 is SQVTM and CDR2 is ANQGSEA in the germline V gene. This chain's CDR3 is CSVGSSNYGYTF. CDR3 in DNA: TGCAGCGTTGGGAGCAGTAACTATGGCTACACCTTC.